This TCR beta chain was obtained from a study of blood T cell repertoires in COVID-19. Clones were read by immunoSEQ multiplex PCR, and TCRdb kept only the in-frame ones, dropping some. The sample holds over 250,000 clones, 89% seen once. The germline V gene encodes CDR1 SNHLY and CDR2 FYNNEI. V lost 6 bases and J 6 bases, leaving 5 bases between the germline ends. The CDR3 is 11 residues long. The chain combines TRBV2 with TRBJ1-4; D uncertain. The receptor comes from a woman aged 55-70 years who had recovered from COVID-19. Sequencing was carried out using PBMCs or T cells enriched from blood (not recorded which). CDR3 sequence reads: CASSPYEKLFF. The CDR3 DNA reads TGTGCCAGCAGCCCTTATGAAAAACTGTTTTTT.